This T cell receptor beta chain appears in the sequencing data of a study of multiple sclerosis patients with progressive multifocal leukoencephalopathy. Points on this clone: Its antigen remains unknown.

The CDR3 is made up of 14 amino acids. CDR1 LNHDA and CDR2 SQIVND come from the germline V gene (reference sequence). With V trimmed by 5 bases and J by 8 bases, 8 bases remained unmatched. General observations from the study: Less diverse TRB repertoires were suggested in most PML patients. Before and during natalizumab, the clones expanded at PML already existed.

Regarding time point: before natalizumab initiation. Prior interferon beta treatment was universal, and the PML patients were all female. The assay was run at survey level. Clones were read by immunoSEQ multiplex PCR, and TCRdb kept only the in-frame ones, dropping some. This table holds approximately 27,000 clones, approximately 90% found once. This clonotype was obtained from a human donor with multiple sclerosis. The sequencing input was PBMCs. The chain joins TRBV19 to TRBJ2-1, with 8 bases aligning to TRBD1. CDR3 in amino acids: CASSRGQGGDEQFF. CDR3 nucleotide sequence: TGTGCCAGTAGTCGTGGACAGGGTGGGGATGAGCAGTTCTTC.